This is a list of T cell receptor beta chains from one sample in a study of Ad26.COV2.S vaccination and SARS-CoV-2 variants. Clones were sequenced by immunoSEQ multiplex PCR, and TCRdb holds only the in-frame ones, with some missing. In the table there are about 400,000 clones, about 91% of which are singletons. The specimen was peripheral blood, collected in a trial of Ad26.COV2.S vaccine versus placebo. The source is a person between 18 and 60 years old who received the Ad26.COV2.S COVID-19 vaccine or a placebo. Each CDR3 is given with its conserved first and last residue. Each record gives: CDR3 length, D gene, J gene, V gene, clone size, CDR3 protein, CDR3 DNA. The D gene is left open where the match is weak. For some rows the clone size is stated as once, few or many, or as a class when expanded; others skip it.

>13|TRBD1|TRBJ2-7|TRBV28|few
CATRQGALGEQYF
TGTGCCACCCGACAGGGGGCGCTGGGCGAGCAGTACTTC
>16|.|TRBJ2-1|TRBV15|.
CATSRDLPLTGNEQFF
TGTGCCACCAGCAGAGATCTACCCCTTACAGGCAATGAGCAGTTCTTC
>12|.|TRBJ2-1|TRBV7-2|.
CASSLPYNEQFF
TGTGCCAGCAGCCTGCCGTACAATGAGCAGTTCTTC
>16|.|TRBJ2-2|TRBV5-1|.
CASSPSSGHNTGELFF
TGCGCCAGCAGCCCCTCCAGCGGCCACAACACCGGGGAGCTGTTTTTT
>13|.|TRBJ1-2|TRBV5-4|.
CASSFKGFYGYTF
TGTGCCAGCAGCTTTAAGGGCTTCTATGGCTACACCTTC
>15|.|TRBJ1-1|TRBV5-8|.
CASRRTVGWYTEAFF
TGTGCCAGCAGAAGGACGGTGGGCTGGTACACTGAAGCTTTCTTT
>17|.|TRBJ1-1|TRBV19|.
CASSIIQGRSFNTEAFF
TGTGCCAGTAGTATAATTCAAGGCAGGTCGTTCAACACTGAAGCTTTCTTT
>10|.|TRBJ2-1|TRBV7-9|.
CASASHEQFF
TGTGCCAGCGCTTCTCATGAGCAGTTCTTC
>16|TRBD1|TRBJ1-4|TRBV5-6|few
CASSFLGQGSNEKLFF
TGTGCCAGCAGCTTCCTAGGACAGGGGTCTAATGAAAAACTGTTTTTT
>14|.|TRBJ1-2|TRBV2|.
CASRGGAANYGYTF
TGTGCCAGCAGGGGGGGCGCTGCTAACTATGGCTACACCTTC
>15|TRBD2|TRBJ2-7|TRBV3-1/TRBV3-2|.
CASSPGAGGSYEQYF
TGTGCCAGCAGCCCGGGCGCGGGAGGCTCCTACGAGCAGTACTTC
>15|TRBD2|TRBJ2-3|TRBV5-8|.
CASSLAAGGADTQYF
TGTGCCAGCAGCTTGGCCGCGGGGGGGGCAGATACGCAGTATTTT
>15|.|TRBJ1-1|TRBV4-1|.
CASSQDRTVSAEAFF
TGCGCCAGCAGCCAAGATAGAACAGTCTCTGCTGAAGCTTTCTTT
>14|TRBD1|TRBJ2-7|TRBV2|once
CASTPRTGSYEQYF
TGTGCCAGCACTCCCCGGACAGGGTCCTACGAGCAGTACTTC
>14|.|TRBJ2-4|TRBV28|.
CASSTHPGLDIQYF
TGTGCCAGCAGTACGCACCCAGGGTTAGACATTCAGTACTTC
>15|.|TRBJ2-1|TRBV3-1/TRBV3-2|.
CASSLTLGRTNEQFF
TGTGCCAGCAGTCTTACCTTGGGACGAACCAATGAGCAGTTCTTC
>14|TRBD1|TRBJ2-7|TRBV6-6|.
CASRPGQGAGEQYF
TGTGCCAGCAGACCGGGACAGGGGGCGGGCGAGCAGTACTTC
>16|TRBD2|TRBJ2-7|TRBV5-4|.
CASSLRLTSGSYEQYF
TGTGCCAGCAGCCTCCGATTGACTAGCGGGAGCTACGAGCAGTACTTC
>16|.|TRBJ2-3|TRBV5-6|.
CASSFQGDFFADTQYF
TGTGCCAGCAGCTTTCAGGGGGACTTTTTCGCAGATACGCAGTATTTT
>16|.|TRBJ2-3|TRBV9|.
CASSVFSRGSQDTQYF
TGTGCCAGCAGCGTATTCTCACGGGGGAGCCAAGATACGCAGTATTTT
>15|.|TRBJ2-1|TRBV11-2|.
CASSLPTGTNNEQFF
TGTGCCAGCAGCTTACCGACCGGGACAAACAATGAGCAGTTCTTC
>16|.|TRBJ2-1|TRBV24-1|.
CATSDLWGGNNNEQFF
TGTGCCACCAGTGATTTGTGGGGGGGCAACAACAATGAGCAGTTCTTC
>15|.|TRBJ2-1|TRBV5-4|.
CASYSLGGPYNEQFF
TGTGCCAGCTACAGTCTGGGTGGCCCCTACAATGAGCAGTTCTTC
>15|.|TRBJ2-5|TRBV3-1/TRBV3-2|.
CASSQENGPQETQYF
TGTGCCAGCAGCCAAGAGAACGGGCCTCAAGAGACCCAGTACTTC
>15|TRBD1|TRBJ2-7|TRBV5-1|.
CASSLGGSLYYEQYF
TGCGCCAGCAGCTTAGGGGGCTCCCTATACTACGAGCAGTACTTC
>16|TRBD1|TRBJ2-1|TRBV18|.
CASSPPGTGGYNEQFF
TGTGCCAGCTCACCACCCGGGACAGGGGGCTACAATGAGCAGTTCTTC
>16|.|TRBJ1-4|TRBV9|.
CASSLTGIATNEKLFF
TGTGCCAGCAGCCTAACAGGGATTGCAACTAATGAAAAACTGTTTTTT
>17|.|TRBJ2-2|TRBV4-1|.
CASSQAQRRGSTGELFF
TGCGCCAGCAGCCAGGCGCAGAGGAGGGGGAGCACCGGGGAGCTGTTTTTT